This T cell receptor (beta chain) emerged from a study of a mutant IDH1 vaccine in newly diagnosed glioma. Time point meaning: week 11, during vaccination. In every dose of vaccine, 300 ug of mutant IDH1 20-mer peptide was given alongside topical imiquimod. A word on this clone: Antigen unknown.

There are 15 residues in the CDR3. Trimming took 9 bases from V and 0 from J; bases not matched to a gene: 6. Germline V gene sequence: CDR1 SGHRS, CDR2 YFSETQ. Study results and caveats: Roughly 92% of patients showed vaccine-induced immune responses across multiple MHC alleles.

Libraries were prepared by immunoSEQ multiplex PCR; TCRdb keeps only in-frame clonotypes and omits some of them. In the table there are approximately 40,000 clones, over 80% of which are singletons. This chain links TRBV5-1 with TRBJ2-6, with 7 bases lining up with TRBD1. The source is a man in his forties with glioma. Sequencing used PBMCs, obtained from a glioma patient whose treatment included an IDH1 peptide vaccine. This chain's CDR3 is CATGQSSSGANVLTF. For the CDR3, the DNA is TGCGCCACGGGACAGTCGAGCTCTGGGGCCAACGTCCTGACTTTC.